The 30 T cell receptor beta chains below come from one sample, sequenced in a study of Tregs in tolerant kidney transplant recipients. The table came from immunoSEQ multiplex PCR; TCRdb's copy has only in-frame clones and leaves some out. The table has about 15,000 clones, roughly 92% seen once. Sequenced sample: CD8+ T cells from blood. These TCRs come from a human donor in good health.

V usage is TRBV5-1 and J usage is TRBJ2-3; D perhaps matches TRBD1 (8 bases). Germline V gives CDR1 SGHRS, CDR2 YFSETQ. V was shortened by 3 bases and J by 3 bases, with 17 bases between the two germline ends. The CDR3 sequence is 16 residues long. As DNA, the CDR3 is TGCGCCAGCAGCTCCTGGACAGGGAGGGCTACAGATACGCAGTATTTT. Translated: CASSSWTGRATDTQYF.

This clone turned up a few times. The CDR3: CASSQDNDAGVDTEAFF. The DNA of the CDR3 is TGCGCCAGCAGCCAAGATAACGACGCGGGGGTCGACACTGAAGCTTTCTTT. This chain links TRBV4-1 with TRBJ1-1, with a possible D match to TRBD1 (5 bases). Deletions cut 0 bases from V and 3 bases from J, with 17 bases between. The CDR3 extends over 17 amino acids. Germline V gene lookup returns CDR1 MGHRA and CDR2 YSYEKL.

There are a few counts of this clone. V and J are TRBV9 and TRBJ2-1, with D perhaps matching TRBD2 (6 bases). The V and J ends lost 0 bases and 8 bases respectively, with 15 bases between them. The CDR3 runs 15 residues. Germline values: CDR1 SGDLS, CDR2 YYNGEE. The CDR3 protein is CASSVEGTERDEQFF. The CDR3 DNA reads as TGTGCCAGCAGCGTAGAAGGGACTGAGAGGGATGAGCAGTTCTTC.

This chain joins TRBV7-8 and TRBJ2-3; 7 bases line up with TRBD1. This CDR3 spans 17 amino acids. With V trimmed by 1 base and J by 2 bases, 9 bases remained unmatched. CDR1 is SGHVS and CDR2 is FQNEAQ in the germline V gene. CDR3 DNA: TGTGCCAGCAGCTTAGGATTCGAGGGGGCTAACACAGATACGCAGTATTTT. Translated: CASSLGFEGANTDTQYF.

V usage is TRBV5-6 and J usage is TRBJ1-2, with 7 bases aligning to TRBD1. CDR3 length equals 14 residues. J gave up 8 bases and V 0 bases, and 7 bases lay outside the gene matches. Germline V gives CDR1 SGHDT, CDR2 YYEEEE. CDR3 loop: CASSLAWDSKGYTF. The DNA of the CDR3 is TGTGCCAGCAGCTTGGCTTGGGACAGCAAGGGCTACACCTTC.

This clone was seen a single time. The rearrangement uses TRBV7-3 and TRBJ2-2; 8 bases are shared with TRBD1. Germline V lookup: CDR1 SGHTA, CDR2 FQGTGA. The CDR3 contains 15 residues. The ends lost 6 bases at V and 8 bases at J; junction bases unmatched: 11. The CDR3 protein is CASRSDRGLHGELFF. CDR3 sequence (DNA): TGTGCCAGCAGATCAGACAGGGGCTTACATGGGGAGCTGTTTTTT.

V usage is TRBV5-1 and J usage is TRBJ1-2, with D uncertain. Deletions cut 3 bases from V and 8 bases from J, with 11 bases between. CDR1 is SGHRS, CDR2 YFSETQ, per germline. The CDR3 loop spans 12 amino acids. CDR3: CASSSDFSGYTF. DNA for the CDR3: TGCGCCAGCAGCTCCGATTTTAGCGGCTACACCTTC.

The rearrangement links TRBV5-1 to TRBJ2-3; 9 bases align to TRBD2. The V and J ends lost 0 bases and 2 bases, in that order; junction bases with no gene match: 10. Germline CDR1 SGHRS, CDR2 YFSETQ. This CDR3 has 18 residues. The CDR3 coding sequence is TGCGCCAGCAGCTTGGACTGGGAGCTAGCGGGATACACAGATACGCAGTATTTT. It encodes CASSLDWELAGYTDTQYF. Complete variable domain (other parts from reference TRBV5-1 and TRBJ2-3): KAGVTQTPRYLIKTRGQQVTLSCSPISGHRSVSWYQQTPGQGLQFLFEYFSETQRNKGNFPGRFSGRQFSNSRSEMNVSTLELGDSALYLCASSLDWELAGYTDTQYFGPGTRLTVL.

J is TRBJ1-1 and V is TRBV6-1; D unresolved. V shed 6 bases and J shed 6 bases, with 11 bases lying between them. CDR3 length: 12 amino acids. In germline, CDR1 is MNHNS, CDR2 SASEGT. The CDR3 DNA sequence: TGTGCCAGCAGGGTGGGCGACCCTGAAGCTTTCTTT. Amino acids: CASRVGDPEAFF.

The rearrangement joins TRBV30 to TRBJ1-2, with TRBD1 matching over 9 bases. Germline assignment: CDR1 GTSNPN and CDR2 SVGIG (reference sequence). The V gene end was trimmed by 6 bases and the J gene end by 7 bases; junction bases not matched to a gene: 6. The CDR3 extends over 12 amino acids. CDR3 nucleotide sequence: TGTGCCTGTCCCGGGACAGGGTTTGGCTACACCTTC. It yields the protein CACPGTGFGYTF.

Written as DNA, the CDR3 is TGTGCCAGTAGTATCTCGGCGGGGGGGTACAATGAGCAGTTCTTC. Translated, it gives CASSISAGGYNEQFF. The J gene is TRBJ2-1, the V gene TRBV19; 9 positions agree with TRBD2. The junction had 4 bases not matched to a gene; V was cut back by 3 bases and J by 4 bases. CDR1 is LNHDA, CDR2 SQIVND, per germline (reference sequence). The CDR3 extends over 15 amino acids. The full variable domain, in which reference TRBV19 and TRBJ2-1 provide the parts outside the CDR3, is DGGITQSPKYLFRKEGQNVTLSCEQNLNHDAMYWYRQDPGQGLRLIYYSQIVNDFQKGDIAEGYSVSREKKESFPLTVTSAQKNPTAFYLCASSISAGGYNEQFFGPGTRLTVL.

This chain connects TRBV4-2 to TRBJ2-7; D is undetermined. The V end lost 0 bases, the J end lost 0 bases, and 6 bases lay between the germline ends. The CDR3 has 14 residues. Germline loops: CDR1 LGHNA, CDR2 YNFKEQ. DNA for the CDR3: TGTGCCAGCAGCCAAGATAGAACCTCCTACGAGCAGTACTTC. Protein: CASSQDRTSYEQYF.

CDR3 amino acids: CASSEGREFHEQYF. As DNA, the CDR3 is TGTGCCAGCAGTGAGGGGCGGGAGTTCCACGAGCAGTACTTC. The chain couples TRBV25-1 to TRBJ2-7, with TRBD2 matching over 7 bases. The CDR3 loop spans 14 amino acids. V trimming: 3 bases; J trimming: 5 bases; junction bases outside the gene matches: 7. Germline CDR1 MGHDK, CDR2 SYGVNS.

The CDR3: CASSSFHASNQPQHF. The CDR3 nucleotides read TGTGCCAGCAGCTCCTTCCACGCTAGCAATCAGCCCCAGCATTTT. J is TRBJ1-5 and V is TRBV7-2; no clear D gene. Germline-derived CDR1 and CDR2 are SGHTA and FQGNSA. Deletions cut 4 bases from V and 0 bases from J, with 10 bases between. CDR3 length equals 15 residues.

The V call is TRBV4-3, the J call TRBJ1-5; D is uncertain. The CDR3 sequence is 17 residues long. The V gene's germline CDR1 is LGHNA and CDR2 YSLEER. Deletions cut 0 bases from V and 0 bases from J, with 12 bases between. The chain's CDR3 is CASSQDRSANSNQPQHF. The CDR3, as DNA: TGCGCCAGCAGCCAAGATAGGTCAGCTAATAGCAATCAGCCCCAGCATTTT.

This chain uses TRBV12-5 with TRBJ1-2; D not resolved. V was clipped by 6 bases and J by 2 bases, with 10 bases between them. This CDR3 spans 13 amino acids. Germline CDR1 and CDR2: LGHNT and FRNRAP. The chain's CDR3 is CASGTPLNYGYTF. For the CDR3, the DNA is TGTGCTAGTGGCACCCCGTTGAACTATGGCTACACCTTC.

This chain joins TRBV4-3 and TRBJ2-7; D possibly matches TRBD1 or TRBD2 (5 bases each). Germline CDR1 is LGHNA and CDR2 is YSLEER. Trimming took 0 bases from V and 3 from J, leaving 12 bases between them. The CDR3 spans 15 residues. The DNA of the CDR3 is TGCGCCAGCAGCCAAGATAGAAGCGGACACTACGAGCAGTACTTC. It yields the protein CASSQDRSGHYEQYF.

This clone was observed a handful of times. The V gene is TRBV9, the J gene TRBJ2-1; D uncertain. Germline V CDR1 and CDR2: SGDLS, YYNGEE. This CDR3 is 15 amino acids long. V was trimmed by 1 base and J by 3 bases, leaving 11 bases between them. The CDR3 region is CASSVSSGFYNEQFF. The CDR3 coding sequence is TGTGCCAGCAGCGTAAGTTCAGGATTCTACAATGAGCAGTTCTTC.

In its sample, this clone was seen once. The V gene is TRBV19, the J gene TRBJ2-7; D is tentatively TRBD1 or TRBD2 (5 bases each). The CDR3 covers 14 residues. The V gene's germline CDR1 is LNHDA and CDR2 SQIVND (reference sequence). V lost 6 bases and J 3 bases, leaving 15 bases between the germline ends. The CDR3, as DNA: TGTGCCAGTAGGATCCGGGACGGCCTCTACGAGCAGTACTTC. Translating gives CASRIRDGLYEQYF. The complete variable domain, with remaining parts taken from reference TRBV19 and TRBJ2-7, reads DGGITQSPKYLFRKEGQNVTLSCEQNLNHDAMYWYRQDPGQGLRLIYYSQIVNDFQKGDIAEGYSVSREKKESFPLTVTSAQKNPTAFYLCASRIRDGLYEQYFGPGTRLTVT.

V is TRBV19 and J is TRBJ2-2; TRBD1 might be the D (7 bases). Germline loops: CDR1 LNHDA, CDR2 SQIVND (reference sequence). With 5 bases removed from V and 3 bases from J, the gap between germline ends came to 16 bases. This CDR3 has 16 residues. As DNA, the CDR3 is TGTGCCAGTAGTGGGGACAGCTTAGCGGACACCGGGGAGCTGTTTTTT. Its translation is CASSGDSLADTGELFF.

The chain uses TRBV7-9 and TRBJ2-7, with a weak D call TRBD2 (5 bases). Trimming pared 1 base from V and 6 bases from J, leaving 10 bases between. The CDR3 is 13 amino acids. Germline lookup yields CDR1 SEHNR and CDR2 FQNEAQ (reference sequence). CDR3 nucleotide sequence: TGTGCCAGCAGCTTAGAGACTAACGGCGAGCAGTACTTC. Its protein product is CASSLETNGEQYF.

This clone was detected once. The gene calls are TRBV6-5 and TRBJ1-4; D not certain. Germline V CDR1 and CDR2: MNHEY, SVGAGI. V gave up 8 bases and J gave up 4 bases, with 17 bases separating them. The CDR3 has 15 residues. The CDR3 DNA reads TGTGCCAGCCAGGATTTGAGTAGAATTAATGAAAAACTGTTTTTT. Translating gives CASQDLSRINEKLFF.

The CDR3 DNA sequence: TGTGCCAGCAGTTCCACAGGGGCTGGGGCCAACGTCCTGACTTTC. It specifies CASSSTGAGANVLTF. The chain links TRBV7-2 to TRBJ2-6; 7 nucleotides line up with TRBD1. The CDR3 loop spans 15 amino acids. Germline V gene lookup returns CDR1 SGHTA and CDR2 FQGNSA. Trimming removed 6 bases from V and 2 bases from J; junction bases left unmatched: 4. Filled out from reference TRBV7-2 and TRBJ2-6, the complete variable domain reads GAGVSQSPSNKVTEKGKDVELRCDPISGHTALYWYRQSLGQGLEFLIYFQGNSAPDKSGLPSDRFSAERTGGSVSTLTIQRTQQEDSAVYLCASSSTGAGANVLTFGAGSRLTVL.

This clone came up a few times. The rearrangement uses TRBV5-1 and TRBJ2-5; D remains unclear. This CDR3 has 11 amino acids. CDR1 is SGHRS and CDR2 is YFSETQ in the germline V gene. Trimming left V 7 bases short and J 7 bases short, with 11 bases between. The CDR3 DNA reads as TGCGCCAGCGTAGGTCTGGGGACCCAGTACTTC. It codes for CASVGLGTQYF. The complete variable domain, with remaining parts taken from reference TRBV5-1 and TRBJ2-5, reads KAGVTQTPRYLIKTRGQQVTLSCSPISGHRSVSWYQQTPGQGLQFLFEYFSETQRNKGNFPGRFSGRQFSNSRSEMNVSTLELGDSALYLCASVGLGTQYFGPGTRLLVL.

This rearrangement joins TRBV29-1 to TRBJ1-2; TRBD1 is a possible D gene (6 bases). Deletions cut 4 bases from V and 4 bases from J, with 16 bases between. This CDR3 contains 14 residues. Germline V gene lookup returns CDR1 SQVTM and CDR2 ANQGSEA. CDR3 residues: CSVVTGRTSYGYTF. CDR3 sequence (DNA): TGCAGCGTTGTAACAGGGCGGACTAGCTATGGCTACACCTTC.

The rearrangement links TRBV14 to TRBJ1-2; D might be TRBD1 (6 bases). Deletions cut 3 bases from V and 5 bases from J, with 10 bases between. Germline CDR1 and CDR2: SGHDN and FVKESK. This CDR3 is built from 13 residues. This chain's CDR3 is CASSQPGAYGYTF. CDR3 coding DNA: TGTGCCAGCAGCCAGCCAGGGGCGTATGGCTACACCTTC. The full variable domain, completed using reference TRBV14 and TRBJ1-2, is EAGVTQFPSHSVIEKGQTVTLRCDPISGHDNLYWYRRVMGKEIKFLLHFVKESKQDESGMPNNRFLAERTGGTYSTLKVQPAELEDSGVYFCASSQPGAYGYTFGSGTRLTVV.

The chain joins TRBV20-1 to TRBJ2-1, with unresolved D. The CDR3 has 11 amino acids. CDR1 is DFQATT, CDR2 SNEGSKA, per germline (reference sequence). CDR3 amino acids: CTGTYGNEQFF. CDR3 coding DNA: TGCACAGGAACTTACGGTAATGAGCAGTTCTTC.

The CDR3 DNA is TGCAGCGTTGAAGAACCGGGACAGGGGCCGAGGGGGTCACCCCTCCACTTT. Translation gives CSVEEPGQGPRGSPLHF. The rearrangement links TRBV29-1 to TRBJ1-6; 10 bases agree with TRBD1. Germline V gene data show CDR1 as SQVTM and CDR2 as ANQGSEA. The CDR3 is made up of 17 amino acids. V shed 0 bases and J 10 bases; nucleotides not matched to a gene: 12.

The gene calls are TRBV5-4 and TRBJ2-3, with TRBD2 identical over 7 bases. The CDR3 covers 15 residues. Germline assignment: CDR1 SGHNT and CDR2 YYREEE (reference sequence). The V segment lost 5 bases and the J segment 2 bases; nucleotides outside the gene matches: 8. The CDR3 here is CASSYLSGATDTQYF. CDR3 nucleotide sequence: TGTGCCAGCAGTTACCTGAGCGGGGCCACAGATACGCAGTATTTT.

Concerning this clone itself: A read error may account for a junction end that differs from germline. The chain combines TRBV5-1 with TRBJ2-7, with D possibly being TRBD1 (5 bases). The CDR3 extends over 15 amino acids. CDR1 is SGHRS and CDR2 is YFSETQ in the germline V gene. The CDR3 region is CASTLGPQRSYEQYF. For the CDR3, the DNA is TGCGCCAGCACCTTGGGGCCCCAAAGGTCCTACGAGCAGTACTTC.